The rows below give T cell receptor beta chains drawn from one sample of a study of blood T cell repertoires in COVID-19. This table comes from immunoSEQ multiplex PCR, and its TCRdb copy is limited to in-frame clones, with some not included. The data contain about 290,000 clones, around nine tenths of them seen just once; the ten biggest clones take up around 10%. Sequencing was carried out using peripheral blood. The receptors derive from a woman younger than 45 with COVID-19, enrolled during active disease. CDR3s include the opening cysteine and the closing phenylalanine or tryptophan. D genes are given only for firm matches. Expanded clones are given a class, and other clones once, few, many or no size at all.

j_call d_call clone_size v_call cdr3_aa cdr3_nt
TRBJ2-2 NA NA TRBV27 CASSFREGELFF TGTGCCAGCAGTTTTAGGGAGGGGGAGCTGTTTTTT
TRBJ2-3 TRBD2 NA TRBV7-9 CASSFPWPSGTSTDTQYF TGTGCCAGCAGCTTTCCGTGGCCTAGCGGTACTAGCACAGATACGCAGTATTTT
TRBJ1-4 NA NA TRBV18 CASSPSITNEKLFF TGTGCCAGCTCACCTTCCATTACTAATGAAAAACTGTTTTTT
TRBJ2-7 TRBD1 NA TRBV9 CASSPLGQSYEQYF TGTGCCAGCAGCCCTCTGGGACAGTCCTACGAGCAGTACTTC
TRBJ1-3 NA NA TRBV4-1 CASSQQGGSGNTIYF TGCGCCAGCAGCCAACAGGGAGGCTCTGGAAACACCATATATTTT
TRBJ1-2 TRBD1 once TRBV5-1 CASSLGRGNYGYTF TGCGCCAGCAGCTTGGGCAGGGGGAACTATGGCTACACCTTC
TRBJ2-3 TRBD2 NA TRBV5-1 CASSLVAGGLDTQYF TGCGCCAGCAGCTTGGTAGCGGGGGGTCTCGATACGCAGTATTTT
TRBJ1-3 NA once TRBV15 CATSRDKWQGSSGNTIYF TGTGCCACCAGCAGAGATAAGTGGCAGGGGAGCTCTGGAAACACCATATATTTT
TRBJ1-2 NA NA TRBV7-8 CASSPVSNYGYTF TGTGCCAGCAGCCCAGTCTCTAACTATGGCTACACCTTC
TRBJ1-6 NA NA TRBV3-1/TRBV3-2 CASSQGPLGNNSPLHF TGTGCCAGCAGCCAAGGGCCCCTAGGAAATAATTCACCCCTCCACTTT